This TCR beta chain was recovered during a study of CD8+ T cells in alopecia areata. Following extraction, RNA underwent reverse transcription to cDNA, which served as the sequencing template. This table comes from immunoSEQ multiplex PCR, and its TCRdb copy is limited to in-frame clones, with some not included. Counted here are roughly 35,000 clones, around three fifths occurring once; the ten biggest clones make up almost 40%. The V end was cut by 0 bases, the J end by 6 bases, with 11 bases between. The V gene's germline CDR1 is LGHNA and CDR2 YSLEER. This CDR3 spans 14 amino acids. Sequenced sample: NKG2D-high CD8+ T cells sorted from blood. This TCR was recovered from a human donor with alopecia areata. This chain links TRBV4-3 with TRBJ1-2, with D perhaps matching TRBD1 (6 bases). CDR3 in DNA: TGCGCCAGCAGCCAAGACCAGGGGTCGGATGGCTACACCTTC. Protein product: CASSQDQGSDGYTF.